These 4 T cell receptor beta chains share one sample of origin, sequenced in a study of long-term antiretroviral therapy in people with HIV. immunoSEQ v3.0 was run at survey level. Using immunoSEQ multiplex PCR, the repertoire was profiled, and TCRdb retains in-frame clones only, with some absent. The profile shows about 11,000 clones, around 84% of them singletons. Specimen: unsorted PBMCs, collected around 7.5 years after starting antiretroviral therapy. These receptors all come from a man aged 45-65 years with HIV.

This clone was observed a few times. The gene calls are TRBV6-5 and TRBJ2-7; 13 nucleotides match TRBD2. Unmatched junction bases numbered 3, after V lost 4 bases and J lost 3 bases. The germline gives CDR1 MNHEY, CDR2 SVGAGI. The CDR3 length is 15 residues. The DNA of the CDR3 is TGTGCCAGCAGTTTAGGGACTAGCGGGGACTACGAGCAGTACTTC. The encoded protein is CASSLGTSGDYEQYF.

This rearrangement joins TRBV11-1 to TRBJ2-3; either TRBD1 or TRBD2 may fit D (5 bases each). This CDR3 has 16 residues. Germline V gene data show CDR1 as SGHAT and CDR2 as FQDESV (reference sequence). The V gene lost 1 base and the J gene lost 0 bases, with 11 bases spanning the gap. In DNA, the CDR3 is TGTGCCAGCAGCTTAGGGGTCGGGGACAGCACAGATACGCAGTATTTT. Its translation is CASSLGVGDSTDTQYF. Supplemented by reference TRBV11-1 and TRBJ2-3, the full variable domain reads EAEVAQSPRYKITEKSQAVAFWCDPISGHATLYWYRQILGQGPELLVQFQDESVVDDSQLPKDRFSAERLKGVDSTLKIQPAELGDSAMYLCASSLGVGDSTDTQYFGPGTRLTVL.

This clone was counted a few times. The chain uses TRBV19 and TRBJ2-6, with 7 bases identical to TRBD1. The germline V gene encodes CDR1 LNHDA and CDR2 SQIVND (reference sequence). V lost 6 bases and J lost 2; bases outside the gene matches: 4. The CDR3 totals 15 residues. The CDR3 DNA sequence: TGTGCCAGTAGAAAGGGGGCGCCTGGGGCCAACGTCCTGACTTTC. It yields the protein CASRKGAPGANVLTF. Full variable domain (outside the CDR3, taken from reference TRBV19 and TRBJ2-6): DGGITQSPKYLFRKEGQNVTLSCEQNLNHDAMYWYRQDPGQGLRLIYYSQIVNDFQKGDIAEGYSVSREKKESFPLTVTSAQKNPTAFYLCASRKGAPGANVLTFGAGSRLTVL.

This chain links TRBV30 with TRBJ2-3; 8 positions agree with TRBD2. CDR1 is GTSNPN and CDR2 is SVGIG in the germline V gene (reference sequence). The J segment lost 2 bases and the V segment lost 3 bases, leaving 1 base of the junction unmatched. This CDR3 region has 13 residues. CDR3 sequence: CAWSGGATDTQYF. The CDR3 bases are TGTGCCTGGAGCGGGGGGGCCACAGATACGCAGTATTTT.